The sample holds a few counts of the clone carrying this TCR beta chain. Its specificity is unknown. These data belong to a study of human T cells and chemical hapten exposure. Time point meaning: patch test 1, 2 weeks after DPC sensitization. Treatment indicated: therapeutic diphenylcyclopropenone sensitization with weekly scalp DPC. TCRdb called the RACE reads again in MiXCR, with one record for every CDR3 protein. This table has over 45,000 distinct CDR3 sequences, approximately 9.3% appearing once. Whole-study findings and limits: There was alopecia in the donors, so their immune response may differ from that of healthy people.

CDR1 MDHEN and CDR2 SYDVKM come from the germline V gene. The V end was cut by 6 bases, the J end by 3 bases, with 12 bases between. The CDR3 length is 13 residues. The chain combines TRBV28 with TRBJ2-7; either TRBD1 or TRBD2 may supply D (6 bases each). This receptor was taken from a woman between 40 and 55 years old with alopecia areata. Some clones in this sample may be carry-over from other donors' samples. The sequences come from whole blood, collected in connection with sensitization to the hapten diphenylcyclopropenone (DPC). CDR3 region: CASSPGANYEQYF. The CDR3 DNA is TGTGCCAGCAGCCCGGGGGCTAACTACGAGCAGTACTTC.